This entry is about one TCR beta chain. The sample originates from a study of control samples from healthy donors and cancer patients. Some clones are missing from TCRdb's copy, which holds only in-frame ones; the method was immunoSEQ multiplex PCR. The repertoire consists of more than 95,000 clones, with 85% to 95% occurring once and the leading ten covering approximately 7.9%. CDR3 length: 13 residues. The V end was cut by 4 bases, the J end by 1 base, with 8 bases between. Per the germline V gene, CDR1 is SGHRS and CDR2 is YFSETQ. J is TRBJ1-1 and V is TRBV5-1; D remains unclear. The clonotype comes from a man aged 18 to 30 in good health. The sequenced sample was blood. The CDR3 region has the DNA TGCGCCAGCAGCCCGACACCGAACACTGAAGCTTTCTTT. It codes for CASSPTPNTEAFF.